Sequencing of this T cell receptor beta chain was carried out in a study of T cells in tuberculosis. Looked up from germline, CDR1 is MDHEN and CDR2 is SYDVKM. V lost 2 bases, J lost 5 bases, and 11 bases lay in between. The CDR3 contains 14 residues. Clones were read by immunoSEQ multiplex PCR, and TCRdb kept only the in-frame ones, dropping some. The sample lists 25,000 to 35,000 clones; 92% were seen once. The time point here: new active TB diagnosis, blood taken before or within 7 days of starting treatment. The source is an adult with tuberculosis. The chain joins TRBV28 to TRBJ2-3; no definite D call. The starting material was PBMCs, obtained at tuberculosis diagnosis. CDR3 DNA: TGTGCCAGCAGTTTAAGTGGCTCAGTAGATACGCAGTATTTT. As protein: CASSLSGSVDTQYF.